One and the same sample provided the 2 T cell receptor beta chains below, sequenced in a study of blood T cell repertoires in COVID-19. Sequencing was performed with immunoSEQ multiplex PCR; in TCRdb, only in-frame clones are kept and a portion is missing. The profile covers about 200,000 clones, with 88% appearing a single time and roughly a sixth taken by the ten largest. Material for sequencing was peripheral blood. The receptors here all came from a man between 45 and 60 years old with COVID-19, enrolled during active disease.

The DNA of the CDR3 is TGTGCCAGCAGCTTCGCAGGGCCCACAGGGGAGACCCAGTACTTC. Translated: CASSFAGPTGETQYF. V gene TRBV7-9 combines with J gene TRBJ2-5; D is possibly TRBD1 (6 bases). The CDR3 consists of 15 residues. CDR1 SEHNR and CDR2 FQNEAQ come from the germline V gene (reference sequence). Deletions cut 3 bases from V and 5 bases from J, with 16 bases between.

V is TRBV27 and J is TRBJ2-1, with 7 bases identical to TRBD2. CDR1 is MNHEY and CDR2 is SMNVEV in the germline V gene (reference sequence). Trimming took 4 bases from V and 3 from J; bases not matched to a gene: 6. CDR3 length: 15 residues. CDR3 region: CASSSSGTIYNEQFF. The CDR3, as DNA: TGTGCCAGCAGTTCCTCTGGGACTATCTACAATGAGCAGTTCTTC.